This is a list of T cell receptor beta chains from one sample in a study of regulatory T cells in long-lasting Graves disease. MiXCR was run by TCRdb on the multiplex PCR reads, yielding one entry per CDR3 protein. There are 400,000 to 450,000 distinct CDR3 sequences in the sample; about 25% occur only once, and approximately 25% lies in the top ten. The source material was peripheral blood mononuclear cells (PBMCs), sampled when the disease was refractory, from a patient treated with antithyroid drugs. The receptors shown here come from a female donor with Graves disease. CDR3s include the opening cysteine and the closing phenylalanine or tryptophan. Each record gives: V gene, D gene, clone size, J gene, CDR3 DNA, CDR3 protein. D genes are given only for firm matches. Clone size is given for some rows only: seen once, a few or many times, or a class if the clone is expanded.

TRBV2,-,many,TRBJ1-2,TGTGCCAGCAGTGAATCTACACAGACGTATGGCTACACCTTC,CASSESTQTYGYTF
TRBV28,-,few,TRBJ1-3,TGTGCCAGCACCCCATGGGGACGTAGCTCTGGAAACACCATATATTTT,CASTPWGRSSGNTIYF
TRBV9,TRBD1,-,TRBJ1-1,TGTGCCAGCAGCGTAGAACAGGGGGCTGAAGCTTTCTTT,CASSVEQGAEAFF
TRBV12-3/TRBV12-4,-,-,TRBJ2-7,TGTGCCAGCACCCTTAGCGGCTCTAACCTCCGCGAGCAGTACTTC,CASTLSGSNLREQYF
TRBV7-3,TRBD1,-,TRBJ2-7,TGTGCCAGCAGCTCTGCAGGGGGCGAGCAGTACTTC,CASSSAGGEQYF
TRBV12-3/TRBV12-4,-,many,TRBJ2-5,TGTGCCAGCAGTTTAGCTGGGCTAGCAGAACAAGAGACCCAGTACTTC,CASSLAGLAEQETQYF
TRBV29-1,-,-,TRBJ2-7,TGCAGCGTTGTCCCGGCCAGCTCCTACGAGCAGTACTTC,CSVVPASSYEQYF
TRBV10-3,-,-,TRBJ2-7,TGTGCCATCAGTGAGGGGAGTGACAGATACGAGCAGTACTTC,CAISEGSDRYEQYF
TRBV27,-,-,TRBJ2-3,TGTGCCAGCAGTGCCCCGGGACTCAGCACAGATACGCAGTATTTT,CASSAPGLSTDTQYF
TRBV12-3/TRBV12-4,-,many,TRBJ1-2,TGTGCCAGCAGAACAGGGCCCAACTATGGCTACACCTTC,CASRTGPNYGYTF
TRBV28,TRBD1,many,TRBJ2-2,TGTGCCAGCAGCCTCCCGGTGACAGGGGGCACCGGGGAGCTGTTTTTT,CASSLPVTGGTGELFF
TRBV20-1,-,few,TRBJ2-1,TGCAGTGCTAGAGACCCCATGATGGGTGAGCAGTTCTTC,CSARDPMMGEQFF
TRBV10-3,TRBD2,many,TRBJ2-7,TGTGCCATCAGCGGCGGGAGGTCCTACGAGCAGTACTTC,CAISGGRSYEQYF
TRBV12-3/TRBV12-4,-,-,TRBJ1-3,TGTGCCAGCAGCCGCGAGGGAGGGACTGGAAACACCATATATTTT,CASSREGGTGNTIYF
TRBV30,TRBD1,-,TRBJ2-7,TGTGCCTGGAGTGTCCAGGGGGAGCGGTACTTC,CAWSVQGERYF
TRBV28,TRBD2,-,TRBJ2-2,TGTGCCAGCAGTCGTCTAGCGGCCACCGGGGAGCTGTTTTTT,CASSRLAATGELFF
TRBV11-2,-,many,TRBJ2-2,TGTGCCAGCAGCTGGGCAGGGGTTTGGGGGCGATGGACCGGGGAGCTGTTTTTT,CASSWAGVWGRWTGELFF
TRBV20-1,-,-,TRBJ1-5,TGCAGTGCTAGAGGGGGTTATAGCAATCAGCCCCAGCATTTT,CSARGGYSNQPQHF
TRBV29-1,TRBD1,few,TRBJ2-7,TGCAGCGCATCCAGGACAGGGTCGTCTTACGAGCAGTACTTC,CSASRTGSSYEQYF
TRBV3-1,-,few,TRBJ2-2,TGTGCCAGCAGCCCAGACAACACCGGGGAGCTGTTTTTT,CASSPDNTGELFF
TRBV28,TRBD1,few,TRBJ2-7,TGTGCCAGCAGTTTGTGGGGACAGGGTCTTTCCTACGAGCAGTACTTC,CASSLWGQGLSYEQYF
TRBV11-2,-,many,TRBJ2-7,TGTGCCAGTAAAAAGGGATCCTACGAGCAGTACTTC,CASKKGSYEQYF
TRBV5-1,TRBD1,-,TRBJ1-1,TGCGCCAGCAGCTTGACAGGGGGTCCGATCACTGAAGCTTTCTTT,CASSLTGGPITEAFF
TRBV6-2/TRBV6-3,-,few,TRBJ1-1,TGTGCCAGCAGTTATTCTCCGGGAGGGTTGAGCACTGAAGCTTTCTTT,CASSYSPGGLSTEAFF
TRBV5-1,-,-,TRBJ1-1,TGCGCCAGCAGCGGAGGAGGGTTAAGGGTGAACACTGAAGCTTTCTTT,CASSGGGLRVNTEAFF
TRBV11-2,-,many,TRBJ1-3,TGTGCCAGCAGCTTAAGTGGCGGTGGAAACACCATATATTTT,CASSLSGGGNTIYF
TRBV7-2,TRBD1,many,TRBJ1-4,TGTGCCAGCAGCTTAGACCTAGTTGGGACAGGGATTTTAACTAATGAAAAACTGTTTTTT,CASSLDLVGTGILTNEKLFF
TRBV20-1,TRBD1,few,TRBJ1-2,TGCAGTGCTAGGGAGGGGGCGCTCGGCTACACCTTC,CSAREGALGYTF
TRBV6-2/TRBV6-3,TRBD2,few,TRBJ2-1,TGTGCCAGCAGTTACGGAAGCGGGGTGTACAATGAGCAGTTCTTC,CASSYGSGVYNEQFF
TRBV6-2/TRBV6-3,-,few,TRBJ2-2,TGTGCCAGCAGTTACTGGGACAACACCGGGGAGCTGTTTTTT,CASSYWDNTGELFF
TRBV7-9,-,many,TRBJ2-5,TGTGCCAGCAGCTTTACAGGGCGCGAGACCCAGTACTTC,CASSFTGRETQYF
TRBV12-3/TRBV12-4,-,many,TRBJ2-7,TGTGCCAGCAGTGACGGACCCCAACACTCCTACGAGCAGTACTTC,CASSDGPQHSYEQYF
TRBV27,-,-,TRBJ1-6,TGTGCCAGCAGACAACCCGACAGGATGAATTCACCCCTCCACTTT,CASRQPDRMNSPLHF
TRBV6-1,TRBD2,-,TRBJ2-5,TGTGCCAGCAGTGATCGATCCTTGGCGGGAGGACCCCAAGAGACCCAGTACTTC,CASSDRSLAGGPQETQYF
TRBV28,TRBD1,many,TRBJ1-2,TGTGCCAGCAGTTCTTCCGGGACAGCTTCCTTCGGCTACACCTTC,CASSSSGTASFGYTF
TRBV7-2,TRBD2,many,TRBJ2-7,TGTGCCAGCAGCTTGGGGCCAGCGGGAGGGTCTAACGAGCAGTACTTC,CASSLGPAGGSNEQYF
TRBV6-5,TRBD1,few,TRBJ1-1,TGTGCCAGCAGTTACGGGACAGGGGGCAATGAAGCTTTCTTT,CASSYGTGGNEAFF
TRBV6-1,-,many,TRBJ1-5,TGTGCCAGCATCAATGCCGACAGTATCAATCAGCCCCAGCATTTT,CASINADSINQPQHF
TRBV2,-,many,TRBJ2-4,TGTGCCAGCAGTGAAGCGTACAGCTCCGGCCGGGACAAACAAAACATTCAGTACTTC,CASSEAYSSGRDKQNIQYF
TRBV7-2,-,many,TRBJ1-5,TGTGCCAGCAGCTTAGAAGAAAGCCAGCCCCAGCATTTT,CASSLEESQPQHF
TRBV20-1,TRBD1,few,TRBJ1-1,TGCAGTGCTAGAGATTTGGGAGCAGACAGGGCCCCTGAAGCTTTCTTT,CSARDLGADRAPEAFF
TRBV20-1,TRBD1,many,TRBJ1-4,TGCAGTGCTAGACTGGGACAGGGTAATGAAAAACTGTTTTTT,CSARLGQGNEKLFF
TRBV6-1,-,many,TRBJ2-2,TGTGCCAGCAGTGAAGCTGGGGGGGCGCGAGTAGCCGGGGAGCTGTTTTTT,CASSEAGGARVAGELFF
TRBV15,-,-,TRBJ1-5,TGTGCCACCAGCAGAGGCCTGCGAGGTGCCGATCAGCCCCAGCATTTT,CATSRGLRGADQPQHF
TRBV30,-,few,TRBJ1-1,TGTGCCTGGGCCCGACAGGTTTCGGCAGCTTTCTTT,CAWARQVSAAFF
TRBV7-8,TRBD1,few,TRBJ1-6,TGTGCCAGCAGCTCCGGGACAGGGGTATCACCCCTCCACTTT,CASSSGTGVSPLHF
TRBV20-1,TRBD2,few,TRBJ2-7,TGCAGTGCTTTAGGACTAGCCTCGTTCTACGAGCAGTACTTC,CSALGLASFYEQYF
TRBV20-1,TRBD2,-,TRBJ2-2,TGCAGTGCTAGTCCTAGCGGGAGGGTTAACACCAGGGAGCTGTTTTTT,CSASPSGRVNTRELFF
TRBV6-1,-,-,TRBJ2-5,TGTGCCAGCAGTCTCTTTGGGGGTACCGAAGAGACCCAGTACTTC,CASSLFGGTEETQYF
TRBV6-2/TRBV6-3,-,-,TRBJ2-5,TGTGCCAGCACTCAGGTTCCTGAGACCCAGTACTTC,CASTQVPETQYF
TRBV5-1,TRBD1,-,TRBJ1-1,TGCGCCAGCGAAACGGACAGGCCCACTGAAGCTTTCTTT,CASETDRPTEAFF
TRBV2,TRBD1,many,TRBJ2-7,TGTGCCAGCAGTGTATTCCCAACCGGGACAGGCGGCGAGCAGTACTTC,CASSVFPTGTGGEQYF
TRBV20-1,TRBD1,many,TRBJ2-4,TGCAGTGTCGACGACAGGGACCCAAACATTCAGTACTTC,CSVDDRDPNIQYF
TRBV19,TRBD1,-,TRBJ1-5,TGTGCCAGTAGTCTACAGACAGGGGGAGGCAATCAGCCCCAGCATTTT,CASSLQTGGGNQPQHF
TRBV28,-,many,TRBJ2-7,TGTGCCAGCAGTCAGGACAGACCTTACGAGCAGTACTTC,CASSQDRPYEQYF